Presented here are 2 T cell receptor beta chains from one specimen sequenced in a study of shared clonotypes between healthy human individuals. Using immunoSEQ multiplex PCR, the repertoire was profiled, and TCRdb retains in-frame clones only, with some absent. The table records about 480,000 clones, 79% of them present only once. Material for sequencing was PBMCs. All receptors come from a woman aged 40 to 55 in good health. Some clones in this sample may be carry-over from other donors' samples.

This chain uses TRBV7-3 with TRBJ1-2, with D perhaps TRBD1 (5 bases). The CDR3 runs 16 residues. Germline values: CDR1 SGHTA, CDR2 FQGTGA. V lost 1 base, J lost 6 bases, and 18 bases lay in between. The CDR3 loop is CASSLNPAGTGDGYTF. CDR3 coding DNA: TGTGCCAGCAGCTTAAATCCGGCAGGGACGGGCGATGGCTACACCTTC.

The chain has TRBV5-6 and TRBJ1-2; D might be TRBD1 (5 bases). The V gene's germline CDR1 is SGHDT and CDR2 YYEEEE. The CDR3 is 14 amino acids. Trimming removed 3 bases from V and 9 bases from J, with 18 bases in between. Here the CDR3 DNA reads TGTGCCAGCAGCTCTACCGGGACGGCAGGGAGCTACACCTTC. Residues: CASSSTGTAGSYTF.